Listed below are T cell receptor beta chains from one sample, sequenced in a study of early T cells in non-severe SARS-CoV-2 infection. TCRdb recomputed calls from the 5' RACE reads with MiXCR, one row per CDR3 protein. The sample includes about 36,000 distinct CDR3 sequences, 3.5% to 4% of them seen just once. Sequencing was performed on whole blood. These receptors all come from an adult who was a healthcare worker with PCR-confirmed SARS-CoV-2 infection or an uninfected control (not recorded which). Both conserved end residues are part of each CDR3. D genes are given only for firm matches. Size tells how often a clone was seen (once, few, many) or the class of an expanded clone, and some rows leave it out.

TRBJ1-6 few . TRBV7-2 CASSAPPAGNSPLHF TGTGCCAGCAGCGCCCCACCTGCGGGTAATTCACCCCTCCACTTT
TRBJ2-1 many . TRBV10-3 CAISESMDHEQFF TGTGCCATCAGTGAGTCGATGGATCATGAGCAGTTCTTC
TRBJ1-6 . . TRBV5-6 CASSLRDSYNSPLHF TGTGCCAGCAGCTTGCGAGACTCCTATAATTCACCCCTCCACTTT
TRBJ1-4 many . TRBV27 CASSSHSGTTNEKLFF TGTGCCAGCAGTTCCCATTCGGGGACAACTAATGAAAAACTGTTTTTT
TRBJ1-6 many . TRBV4-1 CASSQGTGRTTSYNSPLHF TGCGCCAGCAGCCAAGGAACAGGACGTACAACGTCATATAATTCACCCCTCCACTTT
TRBJ2-2 many . TRBV6-5 CASSYLKPTGELFF TGTGCCAGCAGTTACCTAAAACCCACCGGGGAGCTGTTTTTT
TRBJ2-1 . TRBD1 TRBV7-9 CASSHGQGSYNEQFF TGTGCCAGCAGCCACGGACAGGGGAGTTACAATGAGCAGTTCTTC
TRBJ1-4 . TRBD1 TRBV12-3/TRBV12-4 CASSPGTGSNEKLFF TGTGCCAGCAGTCCCGGGACAGGTTCTAATGAAAAACTGTTTTTT
TRBJ2-2 many . TRBV6-5 CASSYQAGELFF TGTGCCAGCAGTTACCAGGCCGGGGAGCTGTTTTTT
TRBJ2-2 many . TRBV7-2 CASSLASTGELFF TGTGCCAGCAGCTTAGCCTCAACCGGGGAGCTGTTTTTT
TRBJ2-2 many TRBD2 TRBV18 CASSTTPRASGTGELFF TGTGCCAGCTCAACTACGCCACGGGCTAGCGGCACCGGGGAGCTGTTTTTT
TRBJ1-5 few . TRBV20-1 CSASRSGTSSNQPQHF TGCAGTGCTAGCCGTTCCGGGACATCAAGCAATCAGCCCCAGCATTTT
TRBJ2-1 many TRBD2 TRBV7-2 CASSIEGTSGRFYNEQFF TGTGCCAGCAGCATCGAGGGGACTAGCGGGAGGTTCTACAATGAGCAGTTCTTC
TRBJ2-7 . TRBD2 TRBV9 CASSVAGGPYEQYF TGTGCCAGCAGCGTAGCGGGAGGCCCTTACGAGCAGTACTTC
TRBJ2-3 many TRBD2 TRBV11-2 CASSPTSGRAGDTQYF TGTGCCAGCAGCCCTACTAGCGGGAGAGCCGGAGATACGCAGTATTTT
TRBJ1-2 many . TRBV7-9 CANKPTQSRNYGYTF TGTGCCAACAAACCAACTCAGTCGAGGAACTATGGCTACACCTTC
TRBJ2-1 . . TRBV5-1 CASSPGGGNPYNEQFF TGCGCCAGCAGCCCTGGAGGGGGGAATCCCTACAATGAGCAGTTCTTC
TRBJ2-1 many TRBD2 TRBV25-1 CASNIGTSEYNEQFF TGTGCCAGCAATATCGGGACTAGCGAATACAATGAGCAGTTCTTC
TRBJ2-1 many TRBD2 TRBV19 CASSSSGVSYNEQFF TGTGCCAGTAGTAGTAGCGGGGTCTCCTACAATGAGCAGTTCTTC
TRBJ2-5 many . TRBV20-1 CSASRKETQYF TGCAGTGCTAGCCGTAAAGAGACCCAGTACTTC
TRBJ2-5 . . TRBV29-1 CSVESYQETQYF TGCAGCGTTGAAAGCTACCAAGAGACCCAGTACTTC
TRBJ2-1 many TRBD2 TRBV20-1 CSAGITGTSGPNEQFF TGCAGTGCCGGTATCACGGGGACTAGCGGTCCCAATGAGCAGTTCTTC
TRBJ2-7 few TRBD2 TRBV5-1 CASSLVPSGSSYEQYF TGCGCCAGCAGCTTGGTACCTAGCGGGAGCTCCTACGAGCAGTACTTC
TRBJ2-1 few . TRBV6-5 CASSYSQNEQFF TGTGCCAGCAGTTACAGTCAGAATGAGCAGTTCTTC
TRBJ2-3 . . TRBV4-3 CASSQEDGTDTQYF TGCGCCAGCAGCCAAGAAGATGGAACAGATACGCAGTATTTT
TRBJ2-1 many . TRBV20-1 CSAGSISVGGEQFF TGCAGTGCAGGGTCAATCAGCGTGGGCGGTGAGCAGTTCTTC
TRBJ1-2 many . TRBV7-9 CASSPFNRPAYGYTF TGTGCCAGCAGCCCCTTCAACAGGCCTGCCTATGGCTACACCTTC
TRBJ2-7 many TRBD2 TRBV4-2 CASSQDPPPSSGRKQYF TGTGCCAGCAGCCAAGATCCCCCCCCCTCTAGCGGGAGGAAGCAGTACTTC
TRBJ1-4 many TRBD1 TRBV6-6 CASSTGSLEKLFF TGTGCCAGCTCGACAGGGAGTCTTGAAAAACTGTTTTTT
TRBJ2-7 . TRBD1 TRBV20-1 CSARPTGTGLAYEQYF TGCAGTGCCCGCCCAACCGGGACAGGTCTTGCCTACGAGCAGTACTTC
TRBJ1-2 many . TRBV5-1 CASSNGQSYGYTF TGCGCCAGCAGCAACGGACAGTCTTATGGCTACACCTTC
TRBJ1-2 many TRBD1 TRBV7-6 CASSAGQSPNYGYTF TGTGCCAGCAGCGCGGGACAGTCCCCTAACTATGGCTACACCTTC
TRBJ2-3 . TRBD2 TRBV6-1 CASSEAPRGGTDTQYF TGTGCCAGCAGTGAAGCGCCGCGGGGGGGCACAGATACGCAGTATTTT
TRBJ2-1 few . TRBV2 CASSRRAGNEQFF TGTGCCAGCAGTCGGAGGGCAGGGAATGAGCAGTTCTTC
TRBJ2-7 many . TRBV6-2/TRBV6-3 CASSFRRVLNEQYF TGTGCCAGCAGTTTCCGCCGGGTCCTCAACGAGCAGTACTTC
TRBJ2-2 many . TRBV11-3 CASSLGRQGTTGELFF TGTGCCAGCAGCTTAGGAAGGCAGGGGACCACCGGGGAGCTGTTTTTT
TRBJ2-5 many TRBD2 TRBV12-3/TRBV12-4 CASRPSGRSQETQYF TGTGCCAGCAGGCCTAGCGGGAGAAGCCAAGAGACCCAGTACTTC
TRBJ2-1 many TRBD2 TRBV5-1 CASSFPGGSYNEQFF TGCGCCAGCAGCTTCCCGGGGGGTTCCTACAATGAGCAGTTCTTC
TRBJ2-5 few . TRBV5-1 CASSLAGGQQGTQYF TGCGCCAGCAGCTTGGCTGGCGGCCAACAAGGGACCCAGTACTTC
TRBJ2-1 few TRBD2 TRBV4-3 CASSQRLAGALQSYEQFF TGCGCCAGCAGCCAACGACTAGCGGGAGCGCTACAATCTTATGAGCAGTTCTTC
TRBJ2-2 many . TRBV11-3 CASSLVRPANTGELFF TGTGCCAGCAGCTTAGTTAGACCTGCGAACACCGGGGAGCTGTTTTTT
TRBJ1-2 . . TRBV5-5 CASSASGEIGYTF TGTGCCAGCAGCGCCTCAGGGGAGATTGGCTACACCTTC
TRBJ1-1 many . TRBV11-2 CASSRQVTEAFF TGTGCCAGCAGTCGCCAAGTGACTGAAGCTTTCTTT
TRBJ2-3 many . TRBV15 CATSRGAQADTQYF TGTGCCACCAGCAGAGGGGCACAAGCAGATACGCAGTATTTT